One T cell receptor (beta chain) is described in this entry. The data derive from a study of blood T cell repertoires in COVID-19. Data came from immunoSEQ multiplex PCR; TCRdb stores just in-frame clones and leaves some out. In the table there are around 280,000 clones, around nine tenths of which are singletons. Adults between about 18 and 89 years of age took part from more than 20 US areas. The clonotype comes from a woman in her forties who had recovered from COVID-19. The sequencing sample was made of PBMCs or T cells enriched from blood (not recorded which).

This CDR3 is CSVAQVPGGEPQHF. The CDR3 bases are TGCAGCGTCGCACAGGTCCCCGGTGGAGAGCCCCAGCATTTT. J is TRBJ1-5 and V is TRBV29-1; a weak D match, TRBD1 (5 bases). The CDR3 totals 14 residues. Trimming removed 6 bases at V and 8 bases at J, with 20 bases between. Germline assignment: CDR1 SQVTM and CDR2 ANQGSEA.